The entry below gives a single T cell receptor (beta chain) sequence along with its context. Data came from immunoSEQ multiplex PCR; TCRdb stores just in-frame clones and leaves some out. The repertoire consists of about 1.1 million clones, with 70% to 80% occurring once and the leading ten covering under 0.6%. These data come from a study of shared clonotypes between healthy human individuals. The specimen was memory CD4+ T cells from PBMCs. Subset defined: CD45RA-negative fraction. This TCR derives from a man aged 18 to 35 in good health. Some clones in this sample may be carry-over from other donors' samples.

The CDR3 nucleotides read TGTGCCAGCAGCCGCTTACAGGGTGACACAGATACGCAGTATTTT. It translates to CASSRLQGDTDTQYF. The chain links TRBV7-9 to TRBJ2-3, with D tentatively TRBD1 (6 bases). CDR3 size: 15 residues. Deletions cut 5 bases from V and 2 bases from J, with 14 bases between. CDR1 and CDR2 from the germline V gene are SEHNR and FQNEAQ (reference sequence).